This TCR beta chain stems from a study of persistence of HIV-infected CD4 T cells. Study-wide background: Suppressive ART had lasted a median of about 8 years.

Sequencing used immunoSEQ version 4 in survey mode. Each sample used up to 1 ug genomic DNA diluted to about 10 ng/uL. Only in-frame clones appear in the TCRdb table, and some are missing; sequencing was by immunoSEQ multiplex PCR. This sample has over 25,000 clones, with around four fifths found just once. As for this clone: Antigen specificity is unknown.

V was trimmed by 7 bases and J by 4 bases, leaving 11 bases between them. There are 14 residues in the CDR3. The V gene's germline CDR1 is LNHDA and CDR2 SQIVND (reference sequence). Cells were stimulated with CMV-infected fibroblast lysates at 8 to 10 ug/mL. CD40L/CD69 double-negative CD45RO-high memory CD4+ T cells were collected. The V and J genes are TRBV19 and TRBJ1-6; D is unclear. This TCR was recovered from an adult man with HIV who was CMV-seropositive. The specimen was CD4+ T cells sorted from PBMCs after approximately 20-hour stimulation, collected from a patient who received antiretroviral therapy. The CDR3 reads CASKESLYNSPLHF. The CDR3 DNA is TGTGCCAGTAAGGAGAGTCTTTATAATTCACCCCTCCACTTT.